The 21 T cell receptor beta chains given below trace back to one sample, sequenced in a study of cytomegalovirus exposure and HLA in healthy donors. The repertoire was sequenced with immunoSEQ multiplex PCR; TCRdb's copy has only in-frame clones and lacks some. The data hold under 65,000 clones, with roughly nine tenths observed a single time. Sequencing input: PBMCs. These receptors all stem from a woman aged 18 to 35 in good health and CMV-seropositive.

This chain links TRBV7-9 with TRBJ2-3; 11 bases map to TRBD2. The germline CDR1 and CDR2 sequences are SEHNR and FQNEAQ (reference sequence). The CDR3 has 16 amino acids. The junction had 4 bases not matched to a gene; V was cut back by 4 bases and J by 1 base. CDR3 sequence: CASSSPGLAGTDTQYF. The CDR3, as DNA: TGTGCCAGCAGCTCACCGGGACTAGCGGGCACAGATACGCAGTATTTT. Based on the CDR3 plus reference TRBV7-9 and TRBJ2-3, the full variable domain is DTGVSQNPRHKITKRGQNVTFRCDPISEHNRLYWYRQTLGQGPEFLTYFQNEAQLEKSRLLSDRFSAERPKGSFSTLEIQRTEQGDSAMYLCASSSPGLAGTDTQYFGPGTRLTVL.

This rearrangement joins TRBV6-5 to TRBJ1-2; 7 bases are shared with TRBD1. The V gene end was trimmed by 5 bases and the J gene end by 7 bases; junction bases not matched to a gene: 7. Germline values: CDR1 MNHEY, CDR2 SVGAGI. The CDR3 contains 13 residues. The CDR3 here is CASSPQGEIGYTF. The CDR3, as DNA: TGTGCCAGCAGTCCCCAGGGGGAGATTGGCTACACCTTC.

V is TRBV30 and J is TRBJ2-3; 7 bases match TRBD1. The V and J ends lost 2 bases and 0 bases, in that order; junction bases with no gene match: 2. CDR3 length: 14 amino acids. The V gene's germline CDR1 is GTSNPN and CDR2 SVGIG (reference sequence). DNA of the CDR3: TGTGCCTGGAGTACAGGGGTAAGCACAGATACGCAGTATTTT. It yields the protein CAWSTGVSTDTQYF.

The chain links TRBV29-1 to TRBJ1-2; 8 nucleotides line up with TRBD1. Germline CDR1 is SQVTM and CDR2 is ANQGSEA. The CDR3 spans 15 residues. J lost 5 bases, V lost 0 bases, and 8 bases had no gene match. Written as DNA, the CDR3 is TGCAGCGTTGAAGATGTCCCGACAGGGGAATATGGCTACACCTTC. This codes for CSVEDVPTGEYGYTF.

This sequence joins TRBV29-1 and TRBJ2-3; TRBD2 matches at 10 bases. Germline V gene sequence: CDR1 SQVTM, CDR2 ANQGSEA. The junction had 1 base not matched to a gene; V was cut back by 3 bases and J by 1 base. The CDR3 has 14 amino acids. CDR3 DNA: TGCAGCGTTGATCTAGCGGGGGGCACAGATACGCAGTATTTT. It specifies CSVDLAGGTDTQYF.

This chain uses TRBV7-2 with TRBJ1-4; unclear D gene. This CDR3 has 14 residues. V gave up 2 bases and J gave up 6 bases, with 10 bases separating them. Germline V CDR1 and CDR2: SGHTA, FQGNSA. CDR3 bases: TGTGCCAGCAGCTTACCGGGTGAAGATGAAAAACTGTTTTTT. Its translation is CASSLPGEDEKLFF.

The J gene is TRBJ2-1, the V gene TRBV7-3, with 8 nucleotides matching TRBD1. J lost 3 bases, V lost 1 base, and 2 bases had no gene match. Germline V gives CDR1 SGHTA, CDR2 FQGTGA. The CDR3 consists of 15 residues. The CDR3 DNA reads as TGTGCCAGCAGCTTAATACAGGGGGGCTACAATGAGCAGTTCTTC. This gives the protein CASSLIQGGYNEQFF. Looking up the rest from reference TRBV7-3 and TRBJ2-1 gives the full variable domain: GAGVSQTPSNKVTEKGKYVELRCDPISGHTALYWYRQSLGQGPEFLIYFQGTGAADDSGLPNDRFFAVRPEGSVSTLKIQRTERGDSAVYLCASSLIQGGYNEQFFGPGTRLTVL.

The genes are TRBV7-3 and TRBJ2-1; TRBD1 aligns across 9 bases. CDR1 and CDR2 from the germline V gene are SGHTA and FQGTGA. The V segment lost 3 bases and the J segment 9 bases; nucleotides outside the gene matches: 21. This CDR3 contains 19 residues. The DNA of the CDR3 is TGTGCCAGCAGCTTGTTGGGGGTGGGCGAGGACAGGGGTTTGAGTGAGCAGTTCTTC. It codes for CASSLLGVGEDRGLSEQFF.

This clone has only one observation. This chain links TRBV5-1 with TRBJ1-1, with no clear D. The length of the CDR3 is 11 residues. Germline CDR1 SGHRS, CDR2 YFSETQ. Trimming took 5 bases from V and 3 from J, leaving 5 bases between them. The CDR3 bases are TGCGCCAGCAGTACGGACACTGAAGCTTTCTTT. This encodes CASSTDTEAFF.

The chain has TRBV7-9 and TRBJ1-1; 12 bases are shared with TRBD1. CDR3 size: 17 residues. Trimming cost V 5 bases and J 4 bases; bases outside gene matches: 11. CDR1 SEHNR and CDR2 FQNEAQ come from the germline V gene (reference sequence). The CDR3 DNA reads TGTGCCAGCAGCCCTTCGGGACAGGGGGCTTTGGGCACTGAAGCTTTCTTT. Residues: CASSPSGQGALGTEAFF.

The chain has TRBV7-9 and TRBJ2-5, with D possibly being TRBD2 (6 bases). Germline loops: CDR1 SEHNR, CDR2 FQNEAQ (reference sequence). Trimming removed 1 base at V and 5 bases at J, with 14 bases between. CDR3 length: 15 residues. Here the CDR3 DNA reads TGTGCCAGCAGCTTAGAGGGCGGGGATCGGGAGACCCAGTACTTC. Its translation is CASSLEGGDRETQYF.

V gene TRBV5-1 combines with J gene TRBJ2-5; 8 bases fit TRBD2. After removal of 4 bases from V and 4 bases from J, the junction contained 0 bases not matched to a gene. In germline, CDR1 is SGHRS, CDR2 YFSETQ. The CDR3 runs to 12 residues. CDR3 sequence (DNA): TGCGCCAGCAGCCGGGAGGGAGAGACCCAGTACTTC. It encodes CASSREGETQYF.

The chain has TRBV5-1 and TRBJ1-1; 8 bases line up with TRBD1. This CDR3 spans 15 amino acids. V gave up 1 base and J gave up 4 bases; unmatched junction bases: 6. The germline CDR1 and CDR2 sequences are SGHRS and YFSETQ. The DNA for the CDR3 is TGCGCCAGCAGCTTGAGGACAGGGTTGGGCACTGAAGCTTTCTTT. Encoded protein: CASSLRTGLGTEAFF.

CDR3 residues: CASSLLGWTGNYGYTF. The CDR3 coding sequence is TGTGCCAGCAGTCTCCTCGGCTGGACAGGGAACTATGGCTACACCTTC. The V call is TRBV27, the J call TRBJ1-2; 8 bases match TRBD1. The CDR3 length is 16 residues. V lost 5 bases and J lost 2; bases outside the gene matches: 10. Per germline, CDR1 MNHEY and CDR2 SMNVEV (reference sequence).

For the CDR3, the DNA is TGTGCCTGGAGGGACAGGGTTCGTGAAAAACTGTTTTTT. This translates into CAWRDRVREKLFF. The chain joins TRBV30 to TRBJ1-4; TRBD1 agrees at 8 bases. CDR1 and CDR2 (germline): GTSNPN, SVGIG (reference sequence). Trimming removed 3 bases from V and 7 bases from J; junction bases left unmatched: 4. This CDR3 is built from 13 residues.

The chain joins TRBV5-5 to TRBJ1-1, with TRBD1 matching over 9 bases. This CDR3 has 13 amino acids. With 2 bases clipped from V and 11 bases from J, the junction kept 7 bases outside the gene matches. Germline CDR1 is SGHKS and CDR2 is YYEKEE (reference sequence). CDR3 nucleotides: TGTGCCAGCAGCTTAACCGGGACAGGGTTCGCTTTCTTT. Translating it yields CASSLTGTGFAFF.

The V and J genes are TRBV5-1 and TRBJ1-1, with TRBD1 as a possible D gene (6 bases). This CDR3 comprises 12 residues. The V gene lost 0 bases and the J gene lost 11 bases, with 11 bases spanning the gap. The germline CDR1 and CDR2 sequences are SGHRS and YFSETQ. CDR3 residues: CASSLDGQSAFF. The CDR3 DNA is TGCGCCAGCAGCTTGGATGGACAGTCGGCTTTCTTT.

The gene calls are TRBV6-6 and TRBJ2-5, with 7 bases that match TRBD2. The CDR3 loop spans 12 amino acids. V was pared by 6 bases and J by 4 bases, with 2 bases of the junction left unmatched. CDR1 MNHNY and CDR2 SVGAGI come from the germline V gene (reference sequence). The CDR3 sequence is CASRPGGETQYF. The CDR3 nucleotides read TGTGCCAGCAGACCGGGGGGAGAGACCCAGTACTTC.

A few counts support this clone. This same CDR3 is encoded by further DNA sequences in the sample. This chain joins TRBV14 and TRBJ1-2; no firm D call. The CDR3 covers 12 residues. CDR1 and CDR2 from the germline V gene are SGHDN and FVKESK. V was cut by 1 base and J by 5 bases, with 5 bases left in between. The CDR3 DNA reads TGTGCCAGCAGCCAAGCGGGTTATGGCTACACCTTC. Protein: CASSQAGYGYTF.

This clone appeared once. The J gene is TRBJ2-3, the V gene TRBV5-1, with 9 bases aligning to TRBD2. The CDR3 sequence is 17 residues long. Per the germline V gene, CDR1 is SGHRS and CDR2 is YFSETQ. The V segment lost 0 bases and the J segment 4 bases; nucleotides outside the gene matches: 9. The CDR3 nucleotides read TGCGCCAGCAGCTTGGTCCCCGGCGGGGGGGCCTCAGATACGCAGTATTTT. Translated: CASSLVPGGGASDTQYF.

This chain links TRBV13 with TRBJ1-1; D possibly corresponds to TRBD1 (5 bases). Per germline, CDR1 PRHDT and CDR2 FYEKMQ (reference sequence). The V end was cut by 3 bases, the J end by 6 bases, with 23 bases between. The CDR3 runs to 17 residues. CDR3 DNA sequence: TGTGCCAGCAGCTTTACAAGCGTAGGATTCGGACACTCTGAAGCTTTCTTT. This sequence encodes CASSFTSVGFGHSEAFF.